The 2 T cell receptor beta chains below all came from one sample that was sequenced in a study of shared clonotypes between healthy human individuals (dated by TCRdb to 2018 to 2020). CD8 naive samples consisted of CD45RO-negative cells that were positively selected for CCR7, yielding a CD45RA+CCR7+ population without TemRA cells. The library was produced with the immunoSEQ multiplex PCR assay. TCRdb's version of the immuneACCESS table is confined to in-frame rearrangements and falls short of the full clone set. An unresolved V gene accounts for under half of the shortfall where checked; the remainder is of unknown origin. The sample table contains about 2.2 million clones; only one count was recorded for around 95% of them. The ten largest account for under 2% of the sample. Material for sequencing was naive CD8+ T cells from PBMCs. Per the publication, the cell subset or site label means: CD45RA+CCR7+. The receptor source for this set is a man between 18 and 29 years old in good health. Some clones in this sample may be carry-over from other donors' samples.

This chain joins TRBV7-9 and TRBJ2-5; possibly TRBD1 or TRBD2 for D (5 bases each). Germline V gene lookup returns CDR1 SEHNR and CDR2 FQNEAQ (reference sequence). The germline V and J ends were trimmed by 4 bases and 4 bases, with 13 bases remaining between them. The CDR3 sequence is 14 residues long. Here the CDR3 reads CASSSRQRGETQYF. The CDR3, as DNA: TGTGCCAGCAGCTCAAGACAGAGGGGAGAGACCCAGTACTTC.

This rearrangement joins TRBV7-9 to TRBJ1-2, with 11 positions matching TRBD1. From germline, CDR1 is SEHNR and CDR2 FQNEAQ (reference sequence). V was pared by 2 bases and J by 4 bases, with 6 bases of the junction left unmatched. The CDR3 runs 16 residues. The CDR3 region is CASSLSGTGGGYGYTF. The DNA for the CDR3 is TGTGCCAGCAGCTTATCCGGGACAGGGGGTGGCTATGGCTACACCTTC.